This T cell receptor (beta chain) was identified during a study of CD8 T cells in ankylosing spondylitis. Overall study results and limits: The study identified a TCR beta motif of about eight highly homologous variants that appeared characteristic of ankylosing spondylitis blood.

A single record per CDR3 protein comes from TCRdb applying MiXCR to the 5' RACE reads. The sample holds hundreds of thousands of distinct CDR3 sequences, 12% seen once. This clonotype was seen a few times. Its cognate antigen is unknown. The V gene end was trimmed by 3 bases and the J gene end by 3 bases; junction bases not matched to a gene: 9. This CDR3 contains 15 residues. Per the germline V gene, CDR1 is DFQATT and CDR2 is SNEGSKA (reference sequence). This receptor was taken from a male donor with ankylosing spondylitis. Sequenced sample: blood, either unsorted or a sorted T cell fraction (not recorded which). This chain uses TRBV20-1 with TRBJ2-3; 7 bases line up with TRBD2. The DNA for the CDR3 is TGCAGTGCTAGGGGCGGGAGAGGGCGGACAGATACGCAGTATTTT. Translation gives CSARGGRGRTDTQYF.